This T cell receptor (beta chain) is drawn from a study of T-cell memory formation after mild COVID-19. MiXCR was run by TCRdb on the 5' RACE reads, yielding one entry per CDR3 protein. The sample has 550,000 to 650,000 distinct CDR3 sequences; 15% to 20% are singletons. V gave up 3 bases and J gave up 3 bases, with 10 bases separating them. The germline CDR1 and CDR2 sequences are SGHTS and YDEGEE. CDR3 length equals 14 residues. The chain couples TRBV5-8 to TRBJ2-1, with D perhaps TRBD1 (7 bases). Sequencing was performed on PBMCs or a T cell subset sorted from them (not recorded which). The clonotype comes from an adult woman who had mild COVID-19 (a few samples of this study predate the infection). Cell type and time point are not known. CDR3 protein: CASSWGDSYNEQFF. The CDR3 nucleotides read TGTGCCAGCAGCTGGGGGGACAGCTACAATGAGCAGTTCTTC.